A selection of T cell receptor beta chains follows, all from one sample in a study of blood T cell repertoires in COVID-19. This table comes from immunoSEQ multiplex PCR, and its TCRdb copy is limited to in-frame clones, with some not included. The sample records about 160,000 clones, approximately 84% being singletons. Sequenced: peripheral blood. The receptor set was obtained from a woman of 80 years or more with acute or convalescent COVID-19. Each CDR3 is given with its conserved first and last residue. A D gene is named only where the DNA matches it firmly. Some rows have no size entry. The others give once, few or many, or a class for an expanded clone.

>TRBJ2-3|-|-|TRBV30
TGTGCCTGGAGTCCGACAGATACGCAGTATTTT
CAWSPTDTQYF
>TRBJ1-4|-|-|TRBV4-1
TGCGCCAGCAGCCATCGCACGGAAACAGATGAAAAACTGTTTTTT
CASSHRTETDEKLFF
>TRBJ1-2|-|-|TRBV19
TGTGCCAGTAGTGAGGGACATCAGTATGGCTACACCTTC
CASSEGHQYGYTF
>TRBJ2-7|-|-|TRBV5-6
TGTGCCAGCAGCTTAATCGGGTCAGGGCCCTACGAGCAGTACTTC
CASSLIGSGPYEQYF
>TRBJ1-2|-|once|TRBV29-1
TGCAGCGTCTTGGACAGCAACTATGGCTACACCTTC
CSVLDSNYGYTF
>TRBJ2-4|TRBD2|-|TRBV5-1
TGCGCCAGCAGCGACCAGGGAGGGGTTGAAAACATTCAGTACTTC
CASSDQGGVENIQYF
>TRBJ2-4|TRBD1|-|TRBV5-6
TGTGCCAGCAGCCCCCGCCGACAGGGATTGGCCAAAAACATTCAGTACTTC
CASSPRRQGLAKNIQYF
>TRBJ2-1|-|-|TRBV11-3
TGTGCCAGCAGCTTGTCTAGTTACCACAATGAGCAGTTCTTC
CASSLSSYHNEQFF
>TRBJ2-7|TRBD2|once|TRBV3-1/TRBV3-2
TGTGCCAGCAGCCACTTAGCGGGGGCCCTCCCCTACGAGCAGTACTTC
CASSHLAGALPYEQYF
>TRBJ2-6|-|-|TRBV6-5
TGTGCCAGCACCTATTTCAGGGCTGGGGCCAACGTCCTGACTTTC
CASTYFRAGANVLTF
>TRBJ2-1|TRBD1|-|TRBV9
TGTGCCAGCAGCGTAGGGGGACAGGTCTACAATGAGCAGTTCTTC
CASSVGGQVYNEQFF
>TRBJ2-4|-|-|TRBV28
TGTGCCAGCAGTTTCATAAACATTCAGTACTTC
CASSFINIQYF
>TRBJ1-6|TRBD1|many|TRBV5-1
TGCGCCAGCAGCACCGGACAGGGAGGGGGTTCACCCCTCCACTTT
CASSTGQGGGSPLHF
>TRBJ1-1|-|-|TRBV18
TGTGCCAGCTCACCGTACAGTAGCGGCATGAACACTGAAGCTTTCTTT
CASSPYSSGMNTEAFF
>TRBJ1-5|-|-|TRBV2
TGTGCCAGCCTCCCCCTTGGCCCGGGGTCGCCCCAGCATTTT
CASLPLGPGSPQHF
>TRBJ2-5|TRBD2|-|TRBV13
TGTGCCAGCAGCCCCTGGGGGACTAGCGGGAACCAAGAGACCCAGTACTTC
CASSPWGTSGNQETQYF
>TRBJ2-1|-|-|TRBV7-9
TGTGCCAGCAGCTCTGGGACGGAGGGTGGCGGGTGGGGTTTCAATGAGCAGTTCTTC
CASSSGTEGGGWGFNEQFF
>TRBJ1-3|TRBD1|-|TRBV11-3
TGTGCCAGCAGCCTTGGACAGGCGTCTGGAAACACCATATATTTT
CASSLGQASGNTIYF
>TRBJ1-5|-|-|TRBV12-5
TGTGCTAGTGGTTTGGTACTGGGGGGAAGCAATCAGCCCCAGCATTTT
CASGLVLGGSNQPQHF
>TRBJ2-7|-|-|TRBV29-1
TGCAGCGTTGCTACGGGTGCAGCCAGCTCCTACGAGCAGTACTTC
CSVATGAASSYEQYF
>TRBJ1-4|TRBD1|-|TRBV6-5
TGTGCCAGCAGTTCAGGGGGCATGGGTGAAAAACTGTTTTTT
CASSSGGMGEKLFF
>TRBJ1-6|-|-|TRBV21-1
TGTGCCAGCAGCAGTTGTCCCAGGGGTGGGAATTCACCCCTCCACTTT
CASSSCPRGGNSPLHF
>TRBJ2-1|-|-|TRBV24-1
TGTGCCACCAGTAATACCCTACGGGGTGAGCAGTTCTTC
CATSNTLRGEQFF
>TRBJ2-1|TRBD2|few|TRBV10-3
TGTGCCATCAGTGGACTAGCGGATTACAATGAGCAGTTCTTC
CAISGLADYNEQFF
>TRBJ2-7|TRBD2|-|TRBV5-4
TGTGCCAGCAGACTAGCGGGAGGGCCCTACGAGCAGTACTTC
CASRLAGGPYEQYF
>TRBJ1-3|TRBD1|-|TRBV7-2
TGTGCCAGCAGCTTGGACAGGGTCACCCTCTCTGGAAACACCATATATTTT
CASSLDRVTLSGNTIYF
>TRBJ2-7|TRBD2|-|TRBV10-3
TGTGCCACCTGGGAAGCGGGAGGTGGCGAGCAGTACTTC
CATWEAGGGEQYF
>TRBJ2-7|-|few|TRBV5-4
TGTGCCAGCAGCTTTCCAGGGGAGACCTCCTACGAGCAGTACTTC
CASSFPGETSYEQYF
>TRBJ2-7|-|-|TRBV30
TGTGCCTGGAGTGTCTTCCACGAGCAGTACTTC
CAWSVFHEQYF
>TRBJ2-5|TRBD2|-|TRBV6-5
TGTGCCAGCAGTTCCCCGGGGAGGGAAGAGACCCAGTACTTC
CASSSPGREETQYF
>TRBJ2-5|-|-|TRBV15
TGTGCCACCAGCAGAGGAGGCAGGGGTTACCAAGAGACCCAGTACTTC
CATSRGGRGYQETQYF
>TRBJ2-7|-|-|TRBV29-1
TGCAGCGTTGTTGGTTTTAGCTCCTACGAGCAGTACTTC
CSVVGFSSYEQYF
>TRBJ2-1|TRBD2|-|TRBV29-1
TGCAGCGTCGTATTTAGCGGGAGGGGCTTGGATGAGCAGTTCTTC
CSVVFSGRGLDEQFF
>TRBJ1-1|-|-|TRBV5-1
TGCGCCAGCAGCTTGGGGCAACCGAACACTGAAGCTTTCTTT
CASSLGQPNTEAFF
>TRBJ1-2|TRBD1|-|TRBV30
TGTGCCTGGAGTTCGACAGGGGGCTATGGCTACACCTTC
CAWSSTGGYGYTF
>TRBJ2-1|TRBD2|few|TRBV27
TGTGCCAGCAGCTTACCGGGACTAGTGAACAATGAGCAGTTCTTC
CASSLPGLVNNEQFF
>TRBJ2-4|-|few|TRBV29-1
TGCAGCGCCCTAGCGACAGGGCCAGCGGCCTTAGCCAAAAACATTCAGTACTTC
CSALATGPAALAKNIQYF
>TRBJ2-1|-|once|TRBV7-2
TGTGCCAGCAGCTTAGTGCAGGGTAGGCCCTACAATGAGCAGTTCTTC
CASSLVQGRPYNEQFF
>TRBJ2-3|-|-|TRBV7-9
TGTGCCAGCAGTTTTCATAGGGGCTCGGATACGCAGTATTTT
CASSFHRGSDTQYF
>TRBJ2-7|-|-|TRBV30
TGTGCCTGGGGGGGGGCTAGCGGCTACGAGCAGTACTTC
CAWGGASGYEQYF
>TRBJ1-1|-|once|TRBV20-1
TGCAGTGCCCCCGGACAGACTGAAGCTTTCTTT
CSAPGQTEAFF
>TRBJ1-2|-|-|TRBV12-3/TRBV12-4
TGTGCCAGCAGTTCGCCGGGTTATGGCTACACCTTC
CASSSPGYGYTF
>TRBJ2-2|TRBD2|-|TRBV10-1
TGCGCCAGCGAACCGGGAGGTCGGGACGGGGAGCTGTTTTTT
CASEPGGRDGELFF
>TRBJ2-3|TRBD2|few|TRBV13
TGTGCCAGCAGCCAGATACTAGCGGGAAGCACAGATACGCAGTATTTT
CASSQILAGSTDTQYF
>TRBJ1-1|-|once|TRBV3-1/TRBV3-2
TGTGCCAGCAGCCACGCCGACAGAAACACTGAAGCTTTCTTT
CASSHADRNTEAFF
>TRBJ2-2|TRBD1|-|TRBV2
TGTGCCAGCACGCCCGACAGGGGTCTAACCGGGGAGCTGTTTTTT
CASTPDRGLTGELFF
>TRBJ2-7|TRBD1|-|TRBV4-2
TGTGCCAGCAGCCAGGGGACAGGGGCTCCCTACGAGCAGTACTTC
CASSQGTGAPYEQYF
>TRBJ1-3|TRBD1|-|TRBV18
TGTGCCAGCTCAGTGGTTACAGGGGTGCAAGCTGGAAACACCATATATTTT
CASSVVTGVQAGNTIYF
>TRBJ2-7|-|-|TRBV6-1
TGTGCCAGCAGTGAGCGAACCAGGTGGTGGGCGCAGTACTTC
CASSERTRWWAQYF
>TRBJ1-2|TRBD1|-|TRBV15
TGTGCCACCAGCAGGGATGGGACAGCGAGCTATGGCTACACCTTC
CATSRDGTASYGYTF
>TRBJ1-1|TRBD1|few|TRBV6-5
TGTGCCAGCAACCCTCGAGGGGGCGGTACTGAAGCTTTCTTT
CASNPRGGGTEAFF